The entry below describes one T cell receptor (beta chain). No antigen is known for it. The method was immunoSEQ multiplex PCR; TCRdb's version includes in-frame clones alone and lacks a portion of them. The sample holds about 74,000 clones; approximately 77% are singletons and the top ten take 2% to 2.5%. The data derive from a study of vaccination effects on CD4 cells after COVID-19. About the research overall: Two doses of BNT162b2 or mRNA-1273 vaccine were administered to participants. Whole-study findings and limits: Infection-derived and vaccine-derived clones contracted markedly late after vaccination.

Scientists isolated CD4+ T cells after an approximately ten-day culture period ended. Neither prior SARS-CoV-2 infection nor positive nucleocapsid antibodies were present in the vaccine recipients. Half of the medium was exchanged for IL-2 medium on both days 3 and 7. CDR1 is SGHKS, CDR2 YYEKEE, per germline (reference sequence). CDR3 length: 13 residues. The V end lost 4 bases, the J end lost 1 base, and 8 bases lay between the germline ends. This rearrangement joins TRBV5-5 to TRBJ1-1; D is unresolved. The sample was CD4+ T cells from PBMCs cultured without peptide, taken before COVID-19 vaccination. This receptor was obtained from a human donor who received a COVID-19 vaccine. This chain's CDR3 is CASSRGWNTEAFF. DNA for the CDR3: TGTGCCAGCAGCCGTGGGTGGAACACTGAAGCTTTCTTT.